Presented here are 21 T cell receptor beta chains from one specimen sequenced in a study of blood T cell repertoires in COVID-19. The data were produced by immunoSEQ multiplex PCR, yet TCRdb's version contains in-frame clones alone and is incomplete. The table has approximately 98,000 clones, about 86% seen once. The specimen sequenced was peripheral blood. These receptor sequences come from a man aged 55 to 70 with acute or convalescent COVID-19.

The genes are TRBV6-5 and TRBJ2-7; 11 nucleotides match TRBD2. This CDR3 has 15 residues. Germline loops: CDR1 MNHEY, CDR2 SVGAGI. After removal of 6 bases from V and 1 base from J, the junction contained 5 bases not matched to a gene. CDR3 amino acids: CASRLTSGASYEQYV. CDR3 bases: TGTGCCAGCAGGCTGACTAGCGGGGCTTCCTACGAGCAGTACGTC.

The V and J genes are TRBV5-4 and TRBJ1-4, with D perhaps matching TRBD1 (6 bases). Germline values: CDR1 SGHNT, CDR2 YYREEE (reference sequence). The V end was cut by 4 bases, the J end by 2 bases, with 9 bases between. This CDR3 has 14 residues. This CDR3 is CASSLDRTNEKLFF. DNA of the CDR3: TGTGCCAGCAGCCTAGACAGGACTAATGAAAAACTGTTTTTT.

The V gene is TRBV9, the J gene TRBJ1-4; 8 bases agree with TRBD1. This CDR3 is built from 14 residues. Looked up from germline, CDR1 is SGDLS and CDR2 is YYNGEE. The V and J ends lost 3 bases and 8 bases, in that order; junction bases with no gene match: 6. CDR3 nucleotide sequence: TGTGCCAGCAGCGCGCGCGACAGGGGCGAAAAACTGTTTTTT. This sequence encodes CASSARDRGEKLFF.

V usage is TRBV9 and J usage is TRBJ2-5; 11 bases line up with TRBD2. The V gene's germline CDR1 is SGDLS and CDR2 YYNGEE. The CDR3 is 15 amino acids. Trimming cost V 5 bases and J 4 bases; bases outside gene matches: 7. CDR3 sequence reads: CASSLDSGRGETQYF. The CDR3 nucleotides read TGTGCCAGCAGTTTAGATAGCGGGAGGGGAGAGACCCAGTACTTC.

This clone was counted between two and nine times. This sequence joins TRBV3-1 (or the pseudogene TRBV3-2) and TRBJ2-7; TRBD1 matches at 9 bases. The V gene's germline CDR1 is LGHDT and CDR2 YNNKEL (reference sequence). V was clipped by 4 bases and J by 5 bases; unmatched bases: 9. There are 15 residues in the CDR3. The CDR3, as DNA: TGTGCCAGCAGCCGCCCGGGACAGGGTCAGCACGAGCAGTACTTC. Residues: CASSRPGQGQHEQYF.

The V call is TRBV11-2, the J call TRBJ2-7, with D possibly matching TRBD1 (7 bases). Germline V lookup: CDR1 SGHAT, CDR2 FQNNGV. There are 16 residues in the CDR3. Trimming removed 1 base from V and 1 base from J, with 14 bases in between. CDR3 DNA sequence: TGTGCCAGCAGCTTAGCTCCGGCAGGGGGGTCCTACGAGCAGTACGTC. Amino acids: CASSLAPAGGSYEQYV.

DNA for the CDR3: TGTGCCAGCAGTTTAGAGGGCTCCTATGGCTACACCTTC. Encoded protein: CASSLEGSYGYTF. The gene calls are TRBV28 and TRBJ1-2; no clear D gene. The CDR3 has 13 residues. V shed 2 bases and J shed 4 bases, with 8 bases lying between them. Germline values: CDR1 MDHEN, CDR2 SYDVKM.

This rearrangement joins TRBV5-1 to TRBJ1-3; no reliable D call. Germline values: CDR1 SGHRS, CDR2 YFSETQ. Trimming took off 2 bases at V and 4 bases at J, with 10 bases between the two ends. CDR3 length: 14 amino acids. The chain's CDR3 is CASSLDIAGNTIYF. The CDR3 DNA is TGCGCCAGCAGCTTAGACATCGCAGGAAACACCATATATTTT.

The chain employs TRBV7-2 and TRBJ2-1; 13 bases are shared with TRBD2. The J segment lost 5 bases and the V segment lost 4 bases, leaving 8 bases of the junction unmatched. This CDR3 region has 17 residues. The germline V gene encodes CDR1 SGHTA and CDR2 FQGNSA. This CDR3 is CASSSPSGTSGNNEQFF. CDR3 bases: TGTGCCAGCAGCTCCCCATCCGGGACTAGCGGGAACAATGAGCAGTTCTTC.

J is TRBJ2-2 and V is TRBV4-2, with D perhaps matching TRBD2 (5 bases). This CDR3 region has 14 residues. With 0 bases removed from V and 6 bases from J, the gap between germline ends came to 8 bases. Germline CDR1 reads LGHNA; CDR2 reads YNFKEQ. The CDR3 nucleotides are TGTGCCAGCAGCCAAGACTATAGCGCCGGGGAGCTGTTTTTT. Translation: CASSQDYSAGELFF.

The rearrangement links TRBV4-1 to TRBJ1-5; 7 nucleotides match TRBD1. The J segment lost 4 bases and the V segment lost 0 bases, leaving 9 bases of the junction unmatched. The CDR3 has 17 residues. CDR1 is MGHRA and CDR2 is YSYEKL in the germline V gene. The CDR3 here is CASSQDKGTELNQPQHF. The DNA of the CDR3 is TGCGCCAGCAGCCAAGATAAGGGGACAGAGCTTAATCAGCCCCAGCATTTT.

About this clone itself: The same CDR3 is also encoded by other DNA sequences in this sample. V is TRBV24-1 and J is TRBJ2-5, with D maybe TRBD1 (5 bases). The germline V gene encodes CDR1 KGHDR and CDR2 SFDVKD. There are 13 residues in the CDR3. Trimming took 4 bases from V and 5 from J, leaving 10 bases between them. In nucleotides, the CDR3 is TGTGCCACCAGTGACCAGGGTGGCGAGACCCAGTACTTC. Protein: CATSDQGGETQYF.

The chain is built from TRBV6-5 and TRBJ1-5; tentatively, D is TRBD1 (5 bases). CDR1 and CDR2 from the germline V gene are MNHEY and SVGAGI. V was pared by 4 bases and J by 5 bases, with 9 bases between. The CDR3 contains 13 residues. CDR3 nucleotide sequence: TGTGCCAGCAGTTTGAACAGGTATCAGCCCCAGCATTTT. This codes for CASSLNRYQPQHF.

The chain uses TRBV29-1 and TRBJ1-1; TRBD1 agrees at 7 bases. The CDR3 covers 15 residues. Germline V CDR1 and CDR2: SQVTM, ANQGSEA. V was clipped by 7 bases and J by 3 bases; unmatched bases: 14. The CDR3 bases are TGCAGCGGATACAGGGGAGGTGGGCTGGACACTGAAGCTTTCTTT. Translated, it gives CSGYRGGGLDTEAFF.

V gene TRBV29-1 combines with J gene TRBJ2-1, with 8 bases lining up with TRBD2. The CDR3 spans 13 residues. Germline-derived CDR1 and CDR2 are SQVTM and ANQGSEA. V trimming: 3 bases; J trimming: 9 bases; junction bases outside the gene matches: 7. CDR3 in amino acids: CSVDFAGTSEQFF. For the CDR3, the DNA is TGCAGCGTTGATTTCGCAGGGACTAGTGAGCAGTTCTTC.

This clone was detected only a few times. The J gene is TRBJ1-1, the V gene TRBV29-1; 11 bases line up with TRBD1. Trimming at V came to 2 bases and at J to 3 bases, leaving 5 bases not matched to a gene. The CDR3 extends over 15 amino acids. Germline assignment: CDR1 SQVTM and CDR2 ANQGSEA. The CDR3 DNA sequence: TGCAGCGTTGAAAGGCGGGACAGGGGGTACACTGAAGCTTTCTTT. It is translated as CSVERRDRGYTEAFF.

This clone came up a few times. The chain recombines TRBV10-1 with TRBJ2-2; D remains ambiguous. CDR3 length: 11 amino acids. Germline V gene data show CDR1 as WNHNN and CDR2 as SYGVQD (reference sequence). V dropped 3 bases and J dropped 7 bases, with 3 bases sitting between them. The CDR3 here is CASSELGELFF. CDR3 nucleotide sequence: TGCGCCAGCAGTGAACTCGGGGAGCTGTTTTTT.

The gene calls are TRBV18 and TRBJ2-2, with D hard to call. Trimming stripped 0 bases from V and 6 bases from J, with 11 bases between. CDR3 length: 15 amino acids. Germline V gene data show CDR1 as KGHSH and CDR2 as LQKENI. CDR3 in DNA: TGTGCCAGCTCACCACCGGCGGAGTCGGCCGGGGAGCTGTTTTTT. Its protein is CASSPPAESAGELFF.

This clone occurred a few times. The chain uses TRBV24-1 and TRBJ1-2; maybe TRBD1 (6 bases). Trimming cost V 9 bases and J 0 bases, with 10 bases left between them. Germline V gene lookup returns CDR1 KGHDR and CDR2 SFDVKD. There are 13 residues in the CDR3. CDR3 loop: CATSRGTNYGYTF. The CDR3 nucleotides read TGTGCCACCTCGAGGGGGACTAACTATGGCTACACCTTC.

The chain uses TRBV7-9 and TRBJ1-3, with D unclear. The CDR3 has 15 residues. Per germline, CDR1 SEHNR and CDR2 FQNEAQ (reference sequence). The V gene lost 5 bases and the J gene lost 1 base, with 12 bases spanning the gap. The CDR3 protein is CASSLSSGSGNTIYF. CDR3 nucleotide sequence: TGTGCCAGCAGCCTGAGTTCGGGGTCTGGAAACACCATATATTTT.

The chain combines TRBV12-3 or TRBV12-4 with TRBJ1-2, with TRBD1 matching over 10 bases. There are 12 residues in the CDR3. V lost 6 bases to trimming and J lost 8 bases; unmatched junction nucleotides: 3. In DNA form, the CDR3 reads TGTGCCAGCAGCCGGACAGGGGGAGGCTACACCTTC. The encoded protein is CASSRTGGGYTF.